The 14 T cell receptor beta chains reported below all come from one sample, sequenced in a study of graft-versus-host responses after intestinal transplantation. The table came from immunoSEQ multiplex PCR; TCRdb's copy has only in-frame clones and leaves some out. The sample contains around 38,000 clones, 80% to 85% of which appear only once. The material was PBMCs, obtained more than 950 days after transplant. These receptors all stem from a human patient who received an intestinal transplant, so some T cells may come from the graft donor.

This clone occurred once. The chain uses TRBV28 and TRBJ1-2; the match to TRBD1 covers 9 bases. V shed 5 bases, J shed 2 bases, and the junction held 3 bases outside the gene matches. This CDR3 is built from 14 residues. Germline-derived CDR1 and CDR2 are MDHEN and SYDVKM. Here the CDR3 reads CASSPGTGNYGYTF. In DNA form, the CDR3 reads TGTGCCAGCAGTCCTGGGACAGGGAACTATGGCTACACCTTC.

The rearrangement joins TRBV21-1 to TRBJ1-2; TRBD1, as called in the table, went unchecked against the DNA. TRBV21-1 is tagged as a pseudogene. There are 16 residues in the CDR3. The CDR3 region is CASSKKTRDRDYGYTF. The CDR3 DNA sequence: TGTGCCAGCAGTAAAAAAACCCGGGACAGGGACTATGGCTACACCTTC.

This chain links TRBV5-4 with TRBJ2-7; 9 bases match TRBD1. The germline CDR1 and CDR2 sequences are SGHNT and YYREEE (reference sequence). This CDR3 is built from 15 residues. Unmatched junction bases numbered 6, after V lost 3 bases and J lost 2 bases. CDR3 bases: TGTGCCAGCAGCTGGACCGGGACAGGGACCTACGAGCAGTACTTC. Encoded protein: CASSWTGTGTYEQYF.

J is TRBJ2-1 and V is TRBV2; 7 nucleotides align to TRBD1. Germline trimming cut 5 bases from V and 0 bases from J; bases unmatched to any gene: 4. This CDR3 region has 15 residues. Germline loops: CDR1 SNHLY, CDR2 FYNNEI. CDR3 sequence reads: CASSLDRDSYNEQFF. The CDR3 coding sequence is TGTGCCAGCAGTCTCGACAGGGACTCCTACAATGAGCAGTTCTTC.

J is TRBJ1-5 and V is TRBV5-1; D possibly corresponds to TRBD1 (6 bases). Per the germline V gene, CDR1 is SGHRS and CDR2 is YFSETQ. Deletions cut 0 bases from V and 13 bases from J, with 14 bases between. The CDR3 loop spans 13 amino acids. This CDR3 reads CASSLDLQGRQHF. The CDR3 DNA reads TGCGCCAGCAGCTTGGACCTACAGGGCAGGCAGCATTTT. Looking up the rest from reference TRBV5-1 and TRBJ1-5 gives the full variable domain: KAGVTQTPRYLIKTRGQQVTLSCSPISGHRSVSWYQQTPGQGLQFLFEYFSETQRNKGNFPGRFSGRQFSNSRSEMNVSTLELGDSALYLCASSLDLQGRQHFGDGTRLSIL.

This CDR3 reads CASSLDTGGGELFF. In DNA, the CDR3 is TGTGCCAGCAGCTTGGACACAGGGGGAGGGGAGCTGTTTTTT. V gene TRBV5-6 combines with J gene TRBJ2-2, with TRBD1 matching over 8 bases. V was pared by 0 bases and J by 8 bases, with 3 bases of the junction left unmatched. Germline CDR1 is SGHDT and CDR2 is YYEEEE. The CDR3 sequence is 14 residues long.

This clone was seen only a few times. The rearrangement links TRBV15 to TRBJ1-2; D is uncertain. Germline CDR1 and CDR2: LNHNV and YYDKDF (reference sequence). The CDR3 is made up of 14 amino acids. V lost 0 bases to trimming and J lost 7 bases, with 12 bases between them. The CDR3 sequence is CATSRDRFAPGYTF. In DNA, the CDR3 is TGTGCCACCAGCAGAGATCGGTTTGCTCCTGGCTACACCTTC.

The chain is built from TRBV7-2 and TRBJ2-7; no reliable D call. V was shortened by 3 bases and J by 3 bases, with 9 bases between the two germline ends. This CDR3 spans 13 amino acids. Germline CDR1 SGHTA, CDR2 FQGNSA. Written as DNA, the CDR3 is TGTGCCAGCAGCTTCGGGTCCTACTACGAGCAGTACTTC. Translating gives CASSFGSYYEQYF.

This clone was detected only a few times. The chain couples TRBV5-1 to TRBJ1-2, with D maybe TRBD1 (6 bases). This CDR3 spans 13 amino acids. CDR1 and CDR2 (germline): SGHRS, YFSETQ. Trimming took 4 bases from V and 8 from J, leaving 15 bases between them. As DNA, the CDR3 is TGCGCCAGCAGCCCGGGACCCACAGGGGGCTACACCTTC. The encoded protein is CASSPGPTGGYTF.

The V gene is TRBV5-1, the J gene TRBJ2-1; TRBD1 matches 10 bases. The CDR3 is made up of 15 amino acids. The germline V gene has CDR1 SGHRS and CDR2 YFSETQ. V shed 6 bases, J shed 1 base, and the junction held 4 bases outside the gene matches. CDR3 sequence (DNA): TGCGCCAGCATCCCGGGACAGGGGTCCTACAATGAGCAGTTCTTC. Encoded protein: CASIPGQGSYNEQFF.

The chain has TRBV6-1 and TRBJ2-7; D is possibly TRBD1 (7 bases). Germline V CDR1 and CDR2: MNHNS, SASEGT. V lost 6 bases to trimming and J lost 5 bases, with 20 bases between them. CDR3 length: 15 residues. CDR3 sequence: CASREGEGASDEQYF. The DNA for the CDR3 is TGTGCCAGCAGGGAGGGTGAGGGGGCGTCCGACGAGCAGTACTTC.

The chain carries TRBV7-2 and TRBJ2-5, with a possible D match to TRBD1 (6 bases). With 5 bases removed from V and 0 bases from J, the gap between germline ends came to 13 bases. CDR1 and CDR2 (germline): SGHTA, FQGNSA. The CDR3 consists of 15 residues. CDR3 sequence: CASSARDTDQETQYF. DNA of the CDR3: TGTGCCAGCAGCGCCCGGGACACCGACCAAGAGACCCAGTACTTC.

The chain is built from TRBV5-4 and TRBJ1-3, with D possibly being TRBD1 (6 bases). Germline assignment: CDR1 SGHNT and CDR2 YYREEE (reference sequence). V lost 5 bases and J 0 bases, leaving 12 bases between the germline ends. The CDR3 totals 15 residues. CDR3 in amino acids: CASSNTGTSGNTIYF. The CDR3 bases are TGTGCCAGCAGTAATACAGGGACCTCTGGAAACACCATATATTTT.

The V and J genes are TRBV29-1 and TRBJ1-2; D remains unclear. V was pared by 4 bases and J by 8 bases, with 23 bases between. Per the germline V gene, CDR1 is SQVTM and CDR2 is ANQGSEA. This CDR3 region has 15 residues. The CDR3 bases are TGCAGCGTTGGGGGAGGAACCGGCGACGGGGAAGGCTACACCTTC. It is translated as CSVGGGTGDGEGYTF.